This TCR beta chain is drawn from a study of identical twins. Regarding the study as a whole: Cross-sectional statistics, not tracking of the same donors, supported the conclusions.

Germline lookup yields CDR1 SEHNR and CDR2 FQNEAQ (reference sequence). This CDR3 contains 12 residues. V was clipped by 5 bases and J by 7 bases; unmatched bases: 2. TCRdb re-derived calls from the 5' RACE reads in MiXCR, one entry per CDR3 protein. The sample records 240,000 or so distinct CDR3 sequences, 7% being singletons. Comments on this clonotype: Its matching antigen is unknown.

The same data also contributed to another study, on yellow fever vaccine responses in identical twins.

J is TRBJ1-1 and V is TRBV7-9, with 9 bases lining up with TRBD1. The sample taken for sequencing was memory (CD45RO+) T cells sorted from blood. The TCR originated in a woman aged 18-29 years in good health. The CDR3 DNA reads as TGTGCCAGCAGCCAGGGACAGGGTGAAGCTTTCTTT. The encoded protein is CASSQGQGEAFF.